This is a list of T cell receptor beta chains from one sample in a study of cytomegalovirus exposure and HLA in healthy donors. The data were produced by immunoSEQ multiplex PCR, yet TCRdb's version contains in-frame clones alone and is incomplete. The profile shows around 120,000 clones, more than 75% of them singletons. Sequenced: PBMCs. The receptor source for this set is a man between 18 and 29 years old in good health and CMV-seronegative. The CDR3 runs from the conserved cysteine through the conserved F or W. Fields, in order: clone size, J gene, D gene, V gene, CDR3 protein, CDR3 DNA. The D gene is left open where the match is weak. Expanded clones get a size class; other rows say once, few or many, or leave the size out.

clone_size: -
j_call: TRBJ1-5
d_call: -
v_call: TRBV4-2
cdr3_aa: CASSRDQVSNQPQHF
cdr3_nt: TGTGCCAGCAGCCGAGACCAGGTTTCCAATCAGCCCCAGCATTTT

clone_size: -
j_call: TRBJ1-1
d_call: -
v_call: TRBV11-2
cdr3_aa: CASSRFSGVNTEAFF
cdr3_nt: TGTGCCAGCAGCCGATTCTCAGGGGTGAACACTGAAGCTTTCTTT

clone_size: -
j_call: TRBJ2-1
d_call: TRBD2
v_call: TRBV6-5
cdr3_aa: CASSAGTSDYNEQFF
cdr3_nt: TGTGCCAGCAGTGCCGGGACTAGCGATTACAATGAGCAGTTCTTC

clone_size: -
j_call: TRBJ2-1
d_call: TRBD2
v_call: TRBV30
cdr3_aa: CAWSVRGGSDEQFF
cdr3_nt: TGTGCCTGGAGTGTTCGGGGGGGCTCAGATGAGCAGTTCTTC

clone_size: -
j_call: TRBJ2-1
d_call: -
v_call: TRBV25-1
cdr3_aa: CASSEYLTSNEQFF
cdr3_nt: TGTGCCAGCAGTGAATATCTGACTAGCAATGAGCAGTTCTTC

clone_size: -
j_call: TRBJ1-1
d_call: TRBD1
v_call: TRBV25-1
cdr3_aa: CASSDRNRGTEAFF
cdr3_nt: TGTGCCAGCAGTGACCGAAACAGGGGGACTGAAGCTTTCTTT

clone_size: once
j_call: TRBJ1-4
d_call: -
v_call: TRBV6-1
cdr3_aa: CASRYTATNEKLFF
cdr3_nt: TGTGCCAGCAGGTACACCGCAACTAATGAAAAACTGTTTTTT

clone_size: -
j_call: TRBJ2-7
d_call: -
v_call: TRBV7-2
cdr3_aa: CASSLGNRDWYEQYF
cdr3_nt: TGTGCCAGCAGCTTAGGGAACAGGGATTGGTACGAGCAGTACTTC

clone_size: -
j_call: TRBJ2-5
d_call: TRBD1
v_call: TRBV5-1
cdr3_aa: CASSLRGIQETQYF
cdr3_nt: TGCGCCAGCAGCCTCAGGGGGATCCAAGAGACCCAGTACTTC

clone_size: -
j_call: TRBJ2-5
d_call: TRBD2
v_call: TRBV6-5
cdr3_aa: CASSSGLAGGQETQYF
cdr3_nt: TGTGCCAGCAGTTCGGGACTAGCGGGAGGGCAGGAGACCCAGTACTTC

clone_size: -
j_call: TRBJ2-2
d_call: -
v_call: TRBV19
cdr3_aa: CASSPNGRGNTGELFF
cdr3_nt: TGTGCCAGTAGTCCTAACGGGCGGGGGAACACCGGGGAGCTGTTTTTT

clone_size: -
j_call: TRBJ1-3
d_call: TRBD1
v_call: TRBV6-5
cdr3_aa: CASSQTGGSGNTIYF
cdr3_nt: TGTGCCAGCAGCCAGACAGGGGGCTCAGGAAACACCATATATTTT

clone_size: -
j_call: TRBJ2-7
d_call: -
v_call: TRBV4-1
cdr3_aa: CASSQDRVGTYEQYF
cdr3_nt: TGCGCCAGCAGCCAAGATCGGGTAGGAACCTACGAGCAGTACTTC

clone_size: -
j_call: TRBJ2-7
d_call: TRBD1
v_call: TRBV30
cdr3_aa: CAWGDPSRGYEQYF
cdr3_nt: TGTGCCTGGGGTGATCCGTCCAGGGGGTACGAGCAGTACTTC

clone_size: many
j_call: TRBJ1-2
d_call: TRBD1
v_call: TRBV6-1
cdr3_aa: CASTGQVANYGYTF
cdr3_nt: TGTGCCAGCACAGGACAGGTAGCTAACTATGGCTACACCTTC

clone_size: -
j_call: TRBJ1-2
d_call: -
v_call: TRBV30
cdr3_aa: CAWNHRIINGYTF
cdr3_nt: TGTGCCTGGAACCACAGGATAATAAATGGCTACACCTTC

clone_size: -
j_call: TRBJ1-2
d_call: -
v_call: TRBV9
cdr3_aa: CASSPRTDFYGYTF
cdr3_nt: TGTGCCAGCAGCCCCCGGACAGACTTCTATGGCTACACCTTC

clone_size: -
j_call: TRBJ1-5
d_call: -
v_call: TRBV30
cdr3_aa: CAWGRGIGNQPQHF
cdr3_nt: TGTGCCTGGGGCAGGGGCATCGGGAATCAGCCCCAGCATTTT

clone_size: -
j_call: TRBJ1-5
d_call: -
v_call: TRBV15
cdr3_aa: CATSRNGQQPQHF
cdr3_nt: TGTGCCACCAGCAGAAATGGGCAGCAGCCCCAGCATTTT

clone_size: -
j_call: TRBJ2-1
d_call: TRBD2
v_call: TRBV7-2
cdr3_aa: CASSSLSGGGNEQFF
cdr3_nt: TGTGCCAGCAGCTCCCTAAGCGGGGGTGGCAATGAGCAGTTCTTC

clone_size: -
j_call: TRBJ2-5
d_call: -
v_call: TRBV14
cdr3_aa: CASSQIFETQYF
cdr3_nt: TGTGCCAGCAGCCAAATATTCGAGACCCAGTACTTC

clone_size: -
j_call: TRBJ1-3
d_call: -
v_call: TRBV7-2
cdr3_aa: CASRFIGGSGNTIYF
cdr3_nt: TGTGCCAGCAGATTCATTGGGGGGTCTGGAAACACCATATATTTT

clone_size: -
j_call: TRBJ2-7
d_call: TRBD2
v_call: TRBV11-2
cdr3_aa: CASSPAGPGQYF
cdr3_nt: TGTGCCAGCAGCCCAGCGGGACCCGGCCAGTACTTC